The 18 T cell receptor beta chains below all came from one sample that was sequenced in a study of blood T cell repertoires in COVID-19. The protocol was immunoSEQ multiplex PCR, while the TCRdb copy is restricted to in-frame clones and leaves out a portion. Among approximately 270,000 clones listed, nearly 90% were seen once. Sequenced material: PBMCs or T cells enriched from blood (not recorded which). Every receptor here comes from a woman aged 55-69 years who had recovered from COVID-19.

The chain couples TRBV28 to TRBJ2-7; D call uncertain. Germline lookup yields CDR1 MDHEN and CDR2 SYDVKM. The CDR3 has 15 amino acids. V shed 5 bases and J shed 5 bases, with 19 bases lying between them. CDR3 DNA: TGTGCCAGCAGTACCCCCCAGGCTATTATGGACGAGCAGTACTTC. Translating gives CASSTPQAIMDEQYF. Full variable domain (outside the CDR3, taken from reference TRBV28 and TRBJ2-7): DVKVTQSSRYLVKRTGEKVFLECVQDMDHENMFWYRQDPGLGLRLIYFSYDVKMKEKGDIPEGYSVSREKKERFSLILESASTNQTSMYLCASSTPQAIMDEQYFGPGTRLTVT.

In nucleotides, the CDR3 is TGCGCCAGCAGCTCCACAGTGAACACTGAAGCTTTCTTT. This codes for CASSSTVNTEAFF. V is TRBV5-1 and J is TRBJ1-1, with D uncertain. V lost 3 bases and J 0 bases, leaving 6 bases between the germline ends. The CDR3 spans 13 residues. Germline values: CDR1 SGHRS, CDR2 YFSETQ.

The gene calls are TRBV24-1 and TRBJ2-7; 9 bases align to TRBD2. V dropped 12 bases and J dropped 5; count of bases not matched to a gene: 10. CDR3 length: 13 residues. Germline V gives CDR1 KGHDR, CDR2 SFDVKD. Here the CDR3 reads CAVGAGGPNEQYF. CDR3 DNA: TGTGCCGTTGGGGCGGGAGGGCCTAACGAGCAGTACTTC.

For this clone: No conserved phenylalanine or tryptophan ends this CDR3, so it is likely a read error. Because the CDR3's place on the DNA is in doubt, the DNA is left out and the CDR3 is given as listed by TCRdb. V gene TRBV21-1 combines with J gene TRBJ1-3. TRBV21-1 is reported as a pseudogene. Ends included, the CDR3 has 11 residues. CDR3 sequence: CASSKVERAPA.

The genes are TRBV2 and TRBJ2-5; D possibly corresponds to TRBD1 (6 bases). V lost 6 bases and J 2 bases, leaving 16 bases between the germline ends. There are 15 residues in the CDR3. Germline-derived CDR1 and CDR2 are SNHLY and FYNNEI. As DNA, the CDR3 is TGTGCCAGCAGCCCCGGACAGCCGGGGCAAGAGACCCAGTACTTC. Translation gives CASSPGQPGQETQYF.

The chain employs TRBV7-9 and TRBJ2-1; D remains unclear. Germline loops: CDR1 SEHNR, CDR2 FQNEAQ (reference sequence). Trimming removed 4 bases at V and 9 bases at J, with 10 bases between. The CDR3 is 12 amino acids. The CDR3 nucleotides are TGTGCCAGCAGCTCGCGTGAGTCTGAGCAGTTCTTC. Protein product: CASSSRESEQFF.

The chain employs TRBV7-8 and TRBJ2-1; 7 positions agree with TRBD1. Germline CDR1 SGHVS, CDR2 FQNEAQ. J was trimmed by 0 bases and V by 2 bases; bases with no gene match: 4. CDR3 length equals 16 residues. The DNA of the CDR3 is TGTGCCAGCAGCTTACAACGGGACAGCTCCTACAATGAGCAGTTCTTC. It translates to CASSLQRDSSYNEQFF.

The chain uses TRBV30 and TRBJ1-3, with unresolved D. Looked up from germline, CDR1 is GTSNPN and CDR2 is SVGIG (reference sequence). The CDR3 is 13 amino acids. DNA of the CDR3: TGTGCTTGCCCAACTTTACGAGGAAACACCATATATTTT. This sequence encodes CACPTLRGNTIYF.

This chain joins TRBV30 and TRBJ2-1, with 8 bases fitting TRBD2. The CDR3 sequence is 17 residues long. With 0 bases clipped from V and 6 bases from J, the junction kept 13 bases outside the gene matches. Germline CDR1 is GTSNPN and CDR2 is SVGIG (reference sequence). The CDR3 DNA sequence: TGTGCCTGGAGTGTCGGGACTAGTTCAGTTGGCTTCAATGAGCAGTTCTTC. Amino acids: CAWSVGTSSVGFNEQFF.

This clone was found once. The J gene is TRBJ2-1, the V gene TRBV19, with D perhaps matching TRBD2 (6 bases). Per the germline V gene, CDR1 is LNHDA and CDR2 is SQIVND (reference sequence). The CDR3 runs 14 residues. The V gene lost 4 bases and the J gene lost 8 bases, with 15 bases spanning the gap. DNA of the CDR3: TGTGCCAGTAGTAGGGACTGGGGTAGAGATGAGCAGTTCTTC. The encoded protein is CASSRDWGRDEQFF.

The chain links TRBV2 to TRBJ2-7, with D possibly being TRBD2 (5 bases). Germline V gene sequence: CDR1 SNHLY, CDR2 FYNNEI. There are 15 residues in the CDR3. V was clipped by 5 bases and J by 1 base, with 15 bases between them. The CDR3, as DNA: TGTGCCAGCAGTTTACCCGGCGGAGGATCCTACGAGCAGTACTTC. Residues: CASSLPGGGSYEQYF.

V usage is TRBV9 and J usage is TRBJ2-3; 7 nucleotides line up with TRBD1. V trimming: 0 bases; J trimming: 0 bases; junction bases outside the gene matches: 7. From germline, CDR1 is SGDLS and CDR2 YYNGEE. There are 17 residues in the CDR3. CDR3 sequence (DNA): TGTGCCAGCAGCGTAGCCTCGACAGGGCCAAGCACAGATACGCAGTATTTT. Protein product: CASSVASTGPSTDTQYF.

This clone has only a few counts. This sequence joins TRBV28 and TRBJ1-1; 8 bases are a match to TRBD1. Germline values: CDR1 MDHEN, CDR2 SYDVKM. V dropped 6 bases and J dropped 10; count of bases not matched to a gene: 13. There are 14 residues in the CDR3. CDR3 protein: CASSSGQVHRGAFF. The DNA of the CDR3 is TGTGCCAGCAGCTCGGGACAGGTCCATCGAGGAGCTTTCTTT.

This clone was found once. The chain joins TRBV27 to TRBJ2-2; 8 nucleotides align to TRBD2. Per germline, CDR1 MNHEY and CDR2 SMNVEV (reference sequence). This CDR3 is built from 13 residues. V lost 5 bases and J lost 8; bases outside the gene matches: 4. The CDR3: CASSVRLAGELFF. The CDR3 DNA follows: TGTGCCAGCAGTGTGCGACTAGCGGGGGAGCTGTTTTTT.

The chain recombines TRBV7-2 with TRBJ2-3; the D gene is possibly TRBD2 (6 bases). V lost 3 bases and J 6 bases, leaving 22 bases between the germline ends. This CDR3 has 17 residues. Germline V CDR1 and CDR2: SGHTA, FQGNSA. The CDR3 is CASSFGGTTVLGDTQYF. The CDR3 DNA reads TGTGCCAGCAGCTTTGGCGGGACCACGGTTCTTGGGGATACGCAGTATTTT.

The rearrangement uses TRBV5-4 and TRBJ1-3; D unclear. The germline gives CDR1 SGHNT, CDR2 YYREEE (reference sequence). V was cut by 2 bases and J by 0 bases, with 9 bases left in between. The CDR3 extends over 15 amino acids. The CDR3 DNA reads TGTGCCAGCAGCTTCTCGGCGGGCTCTGGAAACACCATATATTTT. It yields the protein CASSFSAGSGNTIYF. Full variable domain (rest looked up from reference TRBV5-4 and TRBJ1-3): ETGVTQSPTHLIKTRGQQVTLRCSSQSGHNTVSWYQQALGQGPQFIFQYYREEENGRGNFPPRFSGLQFPNYSSELNVNALELDDSALYLCASSFSAGSGNTIYFGEGSWLTVV.

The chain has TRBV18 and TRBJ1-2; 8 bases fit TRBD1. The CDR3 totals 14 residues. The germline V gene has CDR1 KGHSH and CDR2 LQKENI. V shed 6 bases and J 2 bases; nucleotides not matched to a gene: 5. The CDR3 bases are TGTGCCAGCTCGTCGGACAGGGAGAACTATGGCTACACCTTC. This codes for CASSSDRENYGYTF.

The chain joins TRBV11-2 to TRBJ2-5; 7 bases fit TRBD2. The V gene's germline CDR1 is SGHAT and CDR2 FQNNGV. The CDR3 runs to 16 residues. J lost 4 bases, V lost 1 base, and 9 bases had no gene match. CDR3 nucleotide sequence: TGTGCCAGCAGCTTAGGGCTAGCGGTTGATGGAGAGACCCAGTACTTC. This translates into CASSLGLAVDGETQYF.